Shown below are 30 T cell receptor beta chains from a single sample sequenced in a study of metastatic and nonmetastatic thyroid tumors. Through MiXCR, TCRdb re-clonotyped the PCR reads. Here the sample spans about 40,000 clones, over 10% being singletons. Thyroid surgery was preceded by no treatment in any patient. Sample: blood. All receptors come from a female donor with papillary thyroid cancer or a benign thyroid nodule (not recorded which). Some clones in this sample may be carry-over from other donors' samples.

This clone was counted once. This same CDR3 is encoded by further DNA sequences in the sample. The chain joins TRBV20-1 to TRBJ2-7; possibly TRBD2 for D (7 bases). V was cut by 0 bases and J by 1 base, with 16 bases left in between. CDR1 is DFQATT and CDR2 is SNEGSKA in the germline V gene (reference sequence). CDR3 length: 16 amino acids. The CDR3 DNA sequence: TGCAGTGCTAGAGAGGGGGGGGCAGGTGGGTCCTACGAGCAGTACTTC. This codes for CSAREGGAGGSYEQYF.

This clone was observed many times. This chain links TRBV7-9 with TRBJ1-5; 11 bases fit TRBD1. This CDR3 has 15 amino acids. After removal of 5 bases from V and 3 bases from J, the junction contained 3 bases not matched to a gene. The germline V gene encodes CDR1 SEHNR and CDR2 FQNEAQ (reference sequence). CDR3 sequence reads: CASSLGQGANQPQHF. CDR3 in DNA: TGTGCCAGCAGCCTCGGACAGGGGGCCAATCAGCCCCAGCATTTT.

V usage is TRBV28 and J usage is TRBJ1-4; D ambiguous. The CDR3 is 11 amino acids. Germline assignment: CDR1 MDHEN and CDR2 SYDVKM. V gave up 6 bases and J gave up 4 bases, with 3 bases separating them. The chain's CDR3 is CASSFNEKLFF. CDR3 DNA: TGTGCCAGCAGCTTTAATGAAAAACTGTTTTTT. Based on the CDR3 plus reference TRBV28 and TRBJ1-4, the full variable domain is DVKVTQSSRYLVKRTGEKVFLECVQDMDHENMFWYRQDPGLGLRLIYFSYDVKMKEKGDIPEGYSVSREKKERFSLILESASTNQTSMYLCASSFNEKLFFGSGTQLSVL.

This rearrangement joins TRBV6-1 to TRBJ1-1; 10 bases line up with TRBD1. Germline values: CDR1 MNHNS, CDR2 SASEGT. Trimming at V came to 1 base and at J to 4 bases, leaving 0 bases not matched to a gene. The CDR3 sequence is 14 residues long. The CDR3 is CASSEGTGGTEAFF. The CDR3 DNA reads as TGTGCCAGCAGTGAAGGGACAGGGGGCACTGAAGCTTTCTTT.

This clone was counted at least ten times. The rearrangement uses TRBV5-1 and TRBJ2-5; 8 bases fit TRBD1. The CDR3 has 16 residues. J was trimmed by 4 bases and V by 0 bases; bases with no gene match: 8. CDR1 SGHRS and CDR2 YFSETQ come from the germline V gene. CDR3 residues: CASSLEAQGDGETQYF. The CDR3, as DNA: TGCGCCAGCAGCTTGGAGGCACAGGGGGACGGAGAGACCCAGTACTTC.

Only one count was recorded for this clone. The chain carries TRBV11-1 and TRBJ2-7; D is unresolved. Between the trimmed V and J ends, which lost 7 bases and 5 bases, there was a span of 18 bases. CDR1 and CDR2 from the germline V gene are SGHAT and FQDESV (reference sequence). The CDR3 runs to 14 residues. The CDR3 nucleotides read TGTGCCAGCAACGAGTGTGGCGGAGCCAACGAGCAGTACTTC. Encoded protein: CASNECGGANEQYF. Based on the CDR3 plus reference TRBV11-1 and TRBJ2-7, the full variable domain is EAEVAQSPRYKITEKSQAVAFWCDPISGHATLYWYRQILGQGPELLVQFQDESVVDDSQLPKDRFSAERLKGVDSTLKIQPAELGDSAMYLCASNECGGANEQYFGPGTRLTVT.

Many counts were recorded for this clone. The rearrangement joins TRBV5-4 to TRBJ2-2; TRBD2 agrees at 13 bases. Germline CDR1 SGHNT, CDR2 YYREEE (reference sequence). V trimming: 5 bases; J trimming: 5 bases; junction bases outside the gene matches: 6. This CDR3 region has 16 residues. DNA of the CDR3: TGTGCCAGCAGTCTAGGACTAGCGGGGGCGACCGGGGAGCTGTTTTTT. Residues: CASSLGLAGATGELFF.

There are many counts of this clone. This chain joins TRBV18 and TRBJ2-2; TRBD2 aligns across 12 bases. Germline CDR1 is KGHSH and CDR2 is LQKENI. With 0 bases clipped from V and 2 bases from J, the junction kept 4 bases outside the gene matches. The CDR3 runs 18 residues. Here the CDR3 reads CASSPPSSGRANTGELFF. Here the CDR3 DNA reads TGTGCCAGCTCACCACCGTCTAGCGGGAGGGCAAACACCGGGGAGCTGTTTTTT.

This clone was counted many times. This chain links TRBV20-1 with TRBJ2-7, with TRBD2 matching 8 bases. The CDR3 is 15 residues long. V lost 2 bases to trimming and J lost 0 bases; unmatched junction nucleotides: 6. Looked up from germline, CDR1 is DFQATT and CDR2 is SNEGSKA (reference sequence). The CDR3 region is CSARPGRVHSYEQYF. The CDR3 nucleotides read TGCAGTGCTAGACCCGGGAGGGTTCACTCCTACGAGCAGTACTTC.

This clone was seen ten or more times. The J gene is TRBJ2-1, the V gene TRBV5-4; no definite D call. Trimming took 1 base from V and 3 from J, leaving 14 bases between them. This CDR3 is built from 16 residues. The germline V gene has CDR1 SGHNT and CDR2 YYREEE (reference sequence). The CDR3 coding sequence is TGTGCCAGCAGCTTGCAAATGGGTGGGCACTACAATGAGCAGTTCTTC. Amino acids: CASSLQMGGHYNEQFF.

This clone has a count of ten or more. The CDR3 DNA is TGTGCCAGCAGCCAAGATTGGGGCAATGAGCAGTTCTTC. It specifies CASSQDWGNEQFF. J is TRBJ2-1 and V is TRBV14, with D uncertain. The V and J ends lost 0 bases and 6 bases respectively, with 6 bases between them. The CDR3 has 13 amino acids. Germline V gene lookup returns CDR1 SGHDN and CDR2 FVKESK. Using reference TRBV14 and TRBJ2-1 for the parts outside the CDR3, the full variable domain is EAGVTQFPSHSVIEKGQTVTLRCDPISGHDNLYWYRRVMGKEIKFLLHFVKESKQDESGMPNNRFLAERTGGTYSTLKVQPAELEDSGVYFCASSQDWGNEQFFGPGTRLTVL.

This clone was recorded many times. This chain connects TRBV11-2 to TRBJ2-7, with a weak D call TRBD2 (5 bases). Germline CDR1 and CDR2: SGHAT and FQNNGV. Trimming left V 1 base short and J 3 bases short, with 10 bases between. The CDR3 runs to 14 residues. This CDR3 reads CASSLGLAYYEQYF. DNA of the CDR3: TGTGCCAGCAGCTTAGGGCTAGCCTACTACGAGCAGTACTTC. Drawing the rest from reference TRBV11-2 and TRBJ2-7, the complete variable domain is EAGVAQSPRYKIIEKRQSVAFWCNPISGHATLYWYQQILGQGPKLLIQFQNNGVVDDSQLPKDRFSAERLKGVDSTLKIQPAKLEDSAVYLCASSLGLAYYEQYFGPGTRLTVT.

This clone was recorded many times. This chain links TRBV20-1 with TRBJ2-1, with D possibly TRBD2 on 6 matching bases. This CDR3 is built from 14 residues. V dropped 6 bases and J dropped 0 bases, with 12 bases sitting between them. Germline V gives CDR1 DFQATT, CDR2 SNEGSKA (reference sequence). The chain's CDR3 is CSASSGDSYNEQFF. DNA of the CDR3: TGCAGTGCCAGTTCGGGGGACTCCTACAATGAGCAGTTCTTC.

This clone appeared many times. This chain links TRBV3-1 with TRBJ1-3; D is ambiguous. V shed 2 bases and J shed 0 bases, with 8 bases lying between them. CDR1 and CDR2 from the germline V gene are LGHDT and YNNKEL (reference sequence). This CDR3 contains 15 residues. The DNA of the CDR3 is TGTGCCAGCAGCCAACTCGCGAGCTCTGGAAACACCATATATTTT. This codes for CASSQLASSGNTIYF.

Notes on this clone: With a much larger clone just one base away, this may be a read error. The chain recombines TRBV28 with TRBJ2-1, with 10 positions matching TRBD2. The J segment lost 0 bases and the V segment lost 8 bases, leaving 4 bases of the junction unmatched. The CDR3 sequence is 15 residues long. Germline CDR1 MDHEN, CDR2 SYDVKM. CDR3 loop: CASVASGSSYNEQFF. In nucleotides, the CDR3 is TGTGCCAGCGTAGCTAGCGGGAGCTCCTACAATGAGCAGTTCTTC. Using reference TRBV28 and TRBJ2-1 for the parts outside the CDR3, the full variable domain is DVKVTQSSRYLVKRTGEKVFLECVQDMDHENMFWYRQDPGLGLRLIYFSYDVKMKEKGDIPEGYSVSREKKERFSLILESASTNQTSMYLCASVASGSSYNEQFFGPGTRLTVL.

This clone was counted many times. The V and J genes are TRBV11-1 and TRBJ2-2; D possibly corresponds to TRBD2 (6 bases). Germline-derived CDR1 and CDR2 are SGHAT and FQDESV (reference sequence). CDR3 size: 17 residues. V lost 2 bases to trimming and J lost 0 bases, with 13 bases between them. The CDR3 reads CASSLPGLRTNTGELFF. As DNA, the CDR3 is TGTGCCAGCAGCTTACCGGGACTCAGAACGAACACCGGGGAGCTGTTTTTT.

This clone appeared many times. CDR3 bases: TGTGCCAGCAGCAAAAGGGGGCCTAACTATGGCTACACCTTC. It specifies CASSKRGPNYGYTF. This chain connects TRBV7-9 to TRBJ1-2; 7 bases line up with TRBD1. The CDR3 is 14 residues long. Trimming at V came to 5 bases and at J to 0 bases, leaving 3 bases not matched to a gene. Germline lookup yields CDR1 SEHNR and CDR2 FQNEAQ (reference sequence).

This clone was counted ten times or more. Its ends do not fully match the called genes, so a read error is possible. Other DNA sequences within the sample encode an identical CDR3. This chain uses TRBV7-7 with TRBJ2-5; tentatively, D is TRBD1 (7 bases). CDR3 length: 14 residues. In germline, CDR1 is SSHAT, CDR2 FNYEAQ (reference sequence). The CDR3 DNA is TGTGCTAGCAGCTTAGCAAGACAGGGAGGGACCCAGTACTTC. Translating gives CASSLARQGGTQYF. Using reference TRBV7-7 and TRBJ2-5 for the parts outside the CDR3, the full variable domain is GAGVSQSPRYKVTKRGQDVTLRCDPISSHATLYWYQQALGQGPEFLTYFNYEAQPDKSGLPSDRFSAERPEGSISTLTIQRTEQRDSAMYRCASSLARQGGTQYFGPGTRLLVL.

This clone has a count of ten or more. V gene TRBV14 combines with J gene TRBJ2-7; 13 bases line up with TRBD2. Per germline, CDR1 SGHDN and CDR2 FVKESK. The J segment lost 3 bases and the V segment lost 1 base, leaving 3 bases of the junction unmatched. The CDR3 contains 16 residues. The CDR3 spells CASSQAGTSGIYEQYF. Written as DNA, the CDR3 is TGTGCCAGCAGCCAAGCTGGGACTAGCGGGATCTACGAGCAGTACTTC.

This clone was seen at least ten times. The V gene is TRBV6-4, the J gene TRBJ1-4, with D possibly matching TRBD1 (5 bases). Trimming pared 8 bases from V and 4 bases from J, leaving 26 bases between. The CDR3 spans 18 residues. Germline V gene data show CDR1 as MRHNA and CDR2 as SNTAGT. CDR3 loop: CASGPRARVSAYNEKLFF. The CDR3 nucleotides are TGTGCCAGCGGCCCCCGGGCCAGGGTCTCTGCATATAATGAAAAACTGTTTTTT.

This clone appeared many times. CDR3 DNA: TGTGCCAGCAGCTTAGCTGGACGGGACTACGAGCAGTACTTC. Amino acids: CASSLAGRDYEQYF. The V gene is TRBV11-3, the J gene TRBJ2-7; tentative D call: TRBD2 (5 bases). The CDR3 is 14 amino acids. Germline CDR1 is SGHNT and CDR2 is YENEEA. V was clipped by 1 base and J by 3 bases, with 10 bases between them.

The chain carries TRBV5-1 and TRBJ2-5, with D tentatively TRBD2 (6 bases). Trimming took 1 base from V and 5 from J, leaving 12 bases between them. Germline V gene data show CDR1 as SGHRS and CDR2 as YFSETQ. The CDR3 has 14 residues. CDR3: CASSLTSPEETQYF. CDR3 nucleotide sequence: TGCGCCAGCAGCTTGACTAGCCCGGAGGAGACCCAGTACTTC.

This clone was seen ten or more times. The rearrangement joins TRBV10-3 to TRBJ2-2, with a weak D call TRBD2 (5 bases). The CDR3 runs 13 residues. Trimming removed 4 bases at V and 6 bases at J, with 9 bases between. Germline V gene sequence: CDR1 ENHRY, CDR2 SYGVKD. CDR3 region: CAISVREPGELFF. DNA for the CDR3: TGTGCCATCAGTGTTAGGGAGCCCGGGGAGCTGTTTTTT.

The rearrangement links TRBV7-3 to TRBJ2-1, with a tentative D call TRBD1 (6 bases). The germline V gene encodes CDR1 SGHTA and CDR2 FQGTGA. With 5 bases removed from V and 1 base from J, the gap between germline ends came to 12 bases. This CDR3 region has 15 residues. The CDR3 DNA reads TGTGCCAGCAGCACCACCGGGACATCCTACAATGAGCAGTTCTTC. This sequence encodes CASSTTGTSYNEQFF.

This clone showed up many times. V is TRBV19 and J is TRBJ2-3; the D gene is possibly TRBD1 (6 bases). Trimming shortened V by 3 bases and J by 6 bases, and 10 bases separated the two germline ends. The CDR3 runs 13 residues. Germline loops: CDR1 LNHDA, CDR2 SQIVND (reference sequence). CDR3 bases: TGTGCCAGTAGTATTTCAGGGGCCGATACGCAGTATTTT. This codes for CASSISGADTQYF.

In its sample, this clone ranks as medium-sized. The sample contains more than one DNA sequence encoding this CDR3. J is TRBJ2-7 and V is TRBV20-1; 8 bases align to TRBD2. Germline lookup yields CDR1 DFQATT and CDR2 SNEGSKA (reference sequence). V was clipped by 1 base and J by 4 bases; unmatched bases: 9. The CDR3 contains 15 residues. CDR3 DNA: TGCAGTGCTAGAGTGGACGGGAGGGCGGGTTACGAGCAGTACTTC. This encodes CSARVDGRAGYEQYF.

Ten or more counts support this clone. The rearrangement joins TRBV20-1 to TRBJ2-7, with 9 nucleotides matching TRBD1. The CDR3 consists of 14 residues. Per the germline V gene, CDR1 is DFQATT and CDR2 is SNEGSKA (reference sequence). V shed 2 bases and J 6 bases; nucleotides not matched to a gene: 8. For the CDR3, the DNA is TGCAGTGCTAGACCTCGGACAGGGGAGGGCGAGCAGTACTTC. Encoded protein: CSARPRTGEGEQYF.

About this clone itself: Possible read error: a much larger clone is one base away. The V gene is TRBV10-3, the J gene TRBJ2-7; 8 bases are shared with TRBD2. Per the germline V gene, CDR1 is ENHRY and CDR2 is SYGVKD. The CDR3 loop spans 15 amino acids. CDR3 residues: CAISESSGGPHKQCF. As DNA, the CDR3 is TGTGCCATCAGTGAGTCGTCGGGAGGGCCTCATAAGCAGTGCTTC.

In regard to this clone: This could be a read error, since a much larger clone is one nucleotide away. The V and J genes are TRBV2 and TRBJ2-5, with TRBD2 matching over 8 bases. The CDR3 is 16 amino acids. From germline, CDR1 is SNHLY and CDR2 FYNNEI. The CDR3 reads CARSELGAGASRAQYF. DNA for the CDR3: TGTGCCCGCAGTGAATTAGGAGCGGGAGCGTCCCGGGCCCAGTACTTC.

This clone was seen a few times. The chain recombines TRBV28 with TRBJ2-6, with D perhaps being TRBD1 or TRBD2 (5 bases each). From germline, CDR1 is MDHEN and CDR2 SYDVKM. The CDR3 sequence is 11 residues long. The V gene lost 3 bases and the J gene lost 16 bases, with 10 bases spanning the gap. In DNA, the CDR3 is TGTGCCAGCAGTTTTCGGGGCCCTCTGACTTTC. Translating it yields CASSFRGPLTF.